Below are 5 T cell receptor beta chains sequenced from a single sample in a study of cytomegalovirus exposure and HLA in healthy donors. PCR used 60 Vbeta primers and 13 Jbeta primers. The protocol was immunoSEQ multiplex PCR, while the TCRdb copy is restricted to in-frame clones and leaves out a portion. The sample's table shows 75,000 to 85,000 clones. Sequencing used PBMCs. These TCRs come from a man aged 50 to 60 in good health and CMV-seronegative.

The CDR3 loop reads CASSREHYEQYF. CDR3 nucleotide sequence: TGTGCCAGCAGTCGGGAGCACTACGAGCAGTACTTC. J is TRBJ2-5 and V is TRBV6-1; a weak D match, TRBD2 (6 bases). The DNA matches TRBJ2-7 better at its end, which makes the J call doubtful. CDR1 and CDR2 (germline): MNHNS, SASEGT. CDR3 size: 12 residues.

In nucleotides, the CDR3 is TGTGCCAGCAGTGGGGACAGGAGAAACTATGGCTACACCTTC. Protein sequence: CASSGDRRNYGYTF. The rearrangement joins TRBV2 to TRBJ1-2; 8 bases are a match to TRBD1. The CDR3 is 14 amino acids. Germline-derived CDR1 and CDR2 are SNHLY and FYNNEI. V shed 4 bases and J 2 bases; nucleotides not matched to a gene: 3.

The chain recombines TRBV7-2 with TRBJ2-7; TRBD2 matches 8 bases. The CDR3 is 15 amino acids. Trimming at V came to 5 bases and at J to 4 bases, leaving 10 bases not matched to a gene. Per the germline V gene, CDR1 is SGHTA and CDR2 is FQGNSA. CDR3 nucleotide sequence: TGTGCCAGCAGCCTACCCGGGACTAGTCGATACGAGCAGTACTTC. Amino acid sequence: CASSLPGTSRYEQYF.

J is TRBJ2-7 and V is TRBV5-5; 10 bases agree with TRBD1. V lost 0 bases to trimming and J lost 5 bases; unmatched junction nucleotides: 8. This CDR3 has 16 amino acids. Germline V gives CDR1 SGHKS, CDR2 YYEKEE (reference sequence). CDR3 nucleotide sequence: TGTGCCAGCAGCTTGGTGGCGACAGGGGGCTTCCACGAGCAGTACTTC. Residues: CASSLVATGGFHEQYF.

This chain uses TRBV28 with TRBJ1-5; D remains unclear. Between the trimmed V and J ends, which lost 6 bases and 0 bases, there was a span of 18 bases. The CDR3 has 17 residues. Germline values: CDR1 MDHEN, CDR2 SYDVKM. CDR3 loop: CASSQNAWGDSNQPQHF. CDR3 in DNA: TGTGCCAGCAGCCAAAACGCCTGGGGAGATAGCAATCAGCCCCAGCATTTT.